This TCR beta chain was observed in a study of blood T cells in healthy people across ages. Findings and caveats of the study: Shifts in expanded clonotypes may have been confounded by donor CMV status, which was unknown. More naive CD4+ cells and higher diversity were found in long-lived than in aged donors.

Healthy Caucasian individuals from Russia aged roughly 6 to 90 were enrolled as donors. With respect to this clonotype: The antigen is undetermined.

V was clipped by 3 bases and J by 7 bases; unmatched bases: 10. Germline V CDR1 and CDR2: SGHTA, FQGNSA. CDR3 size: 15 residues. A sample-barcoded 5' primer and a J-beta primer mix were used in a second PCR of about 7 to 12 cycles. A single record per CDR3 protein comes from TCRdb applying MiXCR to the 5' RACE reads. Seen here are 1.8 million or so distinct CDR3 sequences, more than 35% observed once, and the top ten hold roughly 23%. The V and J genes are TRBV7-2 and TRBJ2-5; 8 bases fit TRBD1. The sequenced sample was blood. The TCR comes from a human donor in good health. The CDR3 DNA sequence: TGTGCCAGCAGCTTCATTGCGGGACAGGACATGACCCAGTACTTC. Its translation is CASSFIAGQDMTQYF.